This entry lists 24 T cell receptor beta chains sequenced from one sample in a study of sequential checkpoint blockade in melanoma. Treatment described: randomized to nivolumab then ipilimumab (arm A) or the reverse (arm B). The method was immunoSEQ multiplex PCR; TCRdb's version includes in-frame clones alone and lacks a portion of them. The sample includes over 15,000 clones, 65% to 75% seen only once; the top ten take roughly 10%. The sequences come from CD8+ T cells sorted from blood (inferred from file names), collected from a patient given nivolumab and ipilimumab in sequence. The source is a human donor with melanoma.

The chain is built from TRBV6-5 and TRBJ1-2, with TRBD1 matching 8 bases. V shed 4 bases and J 8 bases; nucleotides not matched to a gene: 12. The CDR3 runs 15 residues. Germline V gene sequence: CDR1 MNHEY, CDR2 SVGAGI. CDR3 amino acids: CASSLGAGGNSGYTF. For the CDR3, the DNA is TGTGCCAGCAGTTTAGGAGCAGGGGGCAATAGCGGCTACACCTTC.

The V call is TRBV4-3, the J call TRBJ2-2; possible D gene TRBD2, 5 bases. The CDR3 is made up of 15 amino acids. Germline loops: CDR1 LGHNA, CDR2 YSLEER. The ends were cut back, 1 base at V and 3 bases at J, with 9 bases in the middle. The CDR3 reads CASSQGLAHTGELFF. The DNA of the CDR3 is TGCGCCAGCAGCCAAGGGCTAGCCCACACCGGGGAGCTGTTTTTT.

This rearrangement joins TRBV30 to TRBJ2-5; 12 positions agree with TRBD1. The closer fit of TRBJ2-7 to the DNA end suggests the J call may be wrong. The CDR3 is made up of 14 amino acids. The germline V gene has CDR1 GTSNPN and CDR2 SVGIG (reference sequence). CDR3 bases: TGTGCCTGGAGTCGGGACAGGGGGCTTAACGAGCAGTACTTC. Protein sequence: CAWSRDRGLNEQYF.

V is TRBV4-2 and J is TRBJ2-3, with D possibly being TRBD2 (5 bases). The V and J ends lost 0 bases and 3 bases respectively, with 13 bases between them. The CDR3 extends over 16 amino acids. Looked up from germline, CDR1 is LGHNA and CDR2 is YNFKEQ. The CDR3 bases are TGTGCCAGCAGCCAAGATCCCGGCGAGGGTACAGATACGCAGTATTTT. It specifies CASSQDPGEGTDTQYF.

The chain carries TRBV9 and TRBJ2-3, with 11 bases lining up with TRBD1. V lost 3 bases to trimming and J lost 8 bases; unmatched junction nucleotides: 8. The CDR3 extends over 15 amino acids. Germline CDR1 reads SGDLS; CDR2 reads YYNGEE. The CDR3 DNA follows: TGTGCCAGCAGCGCCTCCGGGACAGGGGGAGGTACGCAGTATTTT. It specifies CASSASGTGGGTQYF.

This clone is medium-sized (0.01 to 0.1%) in the sample. The chain combines TRBV6-5 with TRBJ1-1, with D uncertain. V was cut by 4 bases and J by 7 bases, with 10 bases left in between. The CDR3 runs 12 residues. The germline gives CDR1 MNHEY, CDR2 SVGAGI. The CDR3 nucleotides read TGTGCCAGCAGTTTTCCCTTGAGTGAAGCTTTCTTT. Its protein product is CASSFPLSEAFF.

This clone was detected only once. The V and J genes are TRBV9 and TRBJ2-3; 13 bases fit TRBD2. CDR3 size: 19 residues. V gave up 4 bases and J gave up 5 bases; unmatched junction bases: 16. Germline assignment: CDR1 SGDLS and CDR2 YYNGEE. CDR3 sequence: CASSHPHGLAGEGGDTQYF. The CDR3 nucleotides read TGTGCCAGCAGCCATCCTCACGGACTAGCGGGAGAGGGGGGAGATACGCAGTATTTT.

The chain uses TRBV5-5 and TRBJ1-1, with 8 bases aligning to TRBD1. This CDR3 has 14 amino acids. Germline CDR1 is SGHKS and CDR2 is YYEKEE (reference sequence). The V and J ends lost 2 bases and 1 base, in that order; junction bases with no gene match: 1. CDR3 sequence reads: CASSFGQGNTEAFF. Written as DNA, the CDR3 is TGTGCCAGCAGCTTCGGACAGGGGAACACTGAAGCTTTCTTT.

The chain joins TRBV19 to TRBJ2-7, with D possibly TRBD1 on 5 matching bases. Trimming removed 2 bases from V and 4 bases from J, with 18 bases in between. CDR1 LNHDA and CDR2 SQIVND come from the germline V gene (reference sequence). The CDR3 runs to 16 residues. The CDR3 region has the DNA TGTGCCAGTAGTATATCGGAACAGGTTGGGATTTACGAGCAGTACTTC. Protein sequence: CASSISEQVGIYEQYF.

The sample holds a few counts of this clone. The chain has TRBV19 and TRBJ2-7; the D gene is possibly TRBD1 (6 bases). Deletions cut 7 bases from V and 7 bases from J, with 20 bases between. The CDR3 loop spans 14 amino acids. CDR1 LNHDA and CDR2 SQIVND come from the germline V gene (reference sequence). The CDR3: CASNYRDSPLEQYF. The CDR3 DNA follows: TGTGCCAGTAATTACAGGGATTCCCCCTTGGAGCAGTACTTC.

The rearrangement links TRBV9 to TRBJ2-2; TRBD1 matches 7 bases. Trimming at V came to 4 bases and at J to 5 bases, leaving 8 bases not matched to a gene. CDR1 and CDR2 (germline): SGDLS, YYNGEE. The CDR3 has 15 amino acids. CDR3 loop: CASSSHRGGTGELFF. Here the CDR3 DNA reads TGTGCCAGCAGCTCCCACAGGGGCGGTACCGGGGAGCTGTTTTTT.

The chain has TRBV6-5 and TRBJ2-3, with TRBD2 matching 12 bases. J gave up 3 bases and V 4 bases, and 2 bases lay outside the gene matches. The CDR3 has 15 amino acids. Per germline, CDR1 MNHEY and CDR2 SVGAGI. This chain's CDR3 is CASSLTSGRTDTQYF. The CDR3 DNA reads as TGTGCCAGCAGTTTGACTAGCGGGAGAACAGATACGCAGTATTTT.

V usage is TRBV4-1 and J usage is TRBJ2-7; D not certain. Trimming took 0 bases from V and 0 from J, leaving 12 bases between them. The CDR3 runs 16 residues. Looked up from germline, CDR1 is MGHRA and CDR2 is YSYEKL. CDR3 amino acids: CASSQDPLGNSYEQYF. CDR3 DNA: TGCGCCAGCAGCCAAGACCCGCTAGGAAACTCCTACGAGCAGTACTTC.

The chain links TRBV2 to TRBJ2-3, with D perhaps TRBD1 (5 bases). Germline V gene lookup returns CDR1 SNHLY and CDR2 FYNNEI. This CDR3 is built from 14 residues. Deletions cut 7 bases from V and 3 bases from J, with 14 bases between. The CDR3: CASTGRAETDTQYF. The CDR3 bases are TGTGCCAGCACGGGCAGGGCGGAGACAGATACGCAGTATTTT.

The V gene is TRBV6-5, the J gene TRBJ1-3; D unresolved. The CDR3 is made up of 15 amino acids. Trimming pared 7 bases from V and 0 bases from J, leaving 13 bases between. Germline CDR1 is MNHEY and CDR2 is SVGAGI. CDR3 sequence (DNA): TGTGCCAGCACCCCGCTGCGGAACTCTGGAAACACCATATATTTT. The encoded protein is CASTPLRNSGNTIYF.

V is TRBV9 and J is TRBJ1-3; 7 positions match TRBD1. The CDR3 sequence is 17 residues long. The junction had 12 bases not matched to a gene; V was cut back by 6 bases and J by 0 bases. Germline CDR1 is SGDLS and CDR2 is YYNGEE. CDR3 sequence reads: CASTSGQRMNSGNTIYF. The DNA of the CDR3 is TGTGCCAGCACCTCGGGACAGCGAATGAACTCTGGAAACACCATATATTTT.

This clone was seen a single time. The chain employs TRBV4-1 and TRBJ1-2; 7 bases align to TRBD1. V lost 4 bases and J lost 1; bases outside the gene matches: 6. Germline V gives CDR1 MGHRA, CDR2 YSYEKL. This CDR3 has 15 amino acids. CDR3 sequence: CASSPRDSHNYGYTF. The CDR3, as DNA: TGCGCCAGCAGCCCCCGGGACAGTCATAACTATGGCTACACCTTC.

This clone was found once. The V and J genes are TRBV27 and TRBJ2-5; perhaps TRBD2 as D (6 bases). CDR3 size: 12 residues. V dropped 4 bases and J dropped 12 bases, with 15 bases sitting between them. Germline loops: CDR1 MNHEY, CDR2 SMNVEV (reference sequence). The CDR3 is CASSSLGTGEYF. The CDR3 DNA follows: TGTGCCAGCAGTTCCTTGGGGACTGGGGAGTACTTC.

J is TRBJ2-1 and V is TRBV5-1; TRBD2 matches at 9 bases. Trimming removed 0 bases from V and 2 bases from J; junction bases left unmatched: 3. This CDR3 has 16 residues. The germline V gene has CDR1 SGHRS and CDR2 YFSETQ. This CDR3 reads CASSLGTSDPYNEQFF. The CDR3, as DNA: TGCGCCAGCAGCTTGGGGACTAGCGACCCCTACAATGAGCAGTTCTTC.

This clone was detected only a few times. The chain is built from TRBV7-9 and TRBJ1-4; D may be TRBD1 (5 bases). The germline V and J ends were trimmed by 5 bases and 11 bases, with 18 bases remaining between them. The germline gives CDR1 SEHNR, CDR2 FQNEAQ (reference sequence). This CDR3 spans 14 amino acids. CDR3 in amino acids: CASSDGLGEEKLFF. CDR3 DNA sequence: TGTGCCAGCAGCGACGGACTGGGGGAGGAGAAACTGTTTTTT.

This chain connects TRBV30 to TRBJ2-7, with TRBD2 as a possible D gene (5 bases). Germline V CDR1 and CDR2: GTSNPN, SVGIG (reference sequence). This CDR3 comprises 13 residues. Trimming left V 5 bases short and J 7 bases short, with 18 bases between. The CDR3 DNA sequence: TGTGCCTGGGCAGACGGACCACAGCGGGAGCAGTACTTC. It translates to CAWADGPQREQYF.

The chain carries TRBV6-5 and TRBJ2-5; D may be TRBD2 (6 bases). Trimming removed 3 bases at V and 3 bases at J, with 11 bases between. The CDR3 sequence is 14 residues long. The germline V gene encodes CDR1 MNHEY and CDR2 SVGAGI. The CDR3 DNA sequence: TGTGCCAGCAGTTATCAGTGGGGGGAAGAGACCCAGTACTTC. It translates to CASSYQWGEETQYF.

J is TRBJ2-5 and V is TRBV9; 8 nucleotides align to TRBD1. The germline CDR1 and CDR2 sequences are SGDLS and YYNGEE. The CDR3 has 16 amino acids. With V trimmed by 2 bases and J by 3 bases, 9 bases remained unmatched. The CDR3 loop reads CASSVSFGQGKETQYF. The CDR3, as DNA: TGTGCCAGCAGCGTTTCCTTTGGACAGGGTAAAGAGACCCAGTACTTC. The full variable domain, in which reference TRBV9 and TRBJ2-5 provide the parts outside the CDR3, is DSGVTQTPKHLITATGQRVTLRCSPRSGDLSVYWYQQSLDQGLQFLIQYYNGEERAKGNILERFSAQQFPDLHSELNLSSLELGDSALYFCASSVSFGQGKETQYFGPGTRLLVL.

The J gene is TRBJ2-7, the V gene TRBV4-3; TRBD1 matches 8 bases. CDR3 length: 15 amino acids. Germline V lookup: CDR1 LGHNA, CDR2 YSLEER. J was trimmed by 0 bases and V by 0 bases; bases with no gene match: 1. DNA of the CDR3: TGCGCCAGCAGCCAAGAGGGGACAGGCTCCTACGAGCAGTACTTC. It specifies CASSQEGTGSYEQYF.